This T cell receptor (beta chain) appears in the sequencing data of a study of CD8 T cells in Susac syndrome. The wider study: Active disease was present in over 5 of the sequenced Susac syndrome patients, whereas roughly 8 of them were in remission.

Roughly 0.45 to 1 ug RNA was reverse transcribed with random hexamers. Amplification of TCR beta CDR3 spanned 54 Vbeta and 13 Jbeta via immunoSEQ multiplex PCR. TCRdb re-called the immunoSEQ multiplex PCR reads with MiXCR, one entry per CDR3 protein. The sample comprises roughly 220,000 distinct CDR3 sequences, about 95% of which are singletons, and approximately 0.15% rests with the top ten. CDR1 and CDR2 (germline): MGHDK, SYGVNS. The J segment lost 2 bases and the V segment lost 8 bases, leaving 12 bases of the junction unmatched. The CDR3 spans 17 residues. This chain links TRBV25-1 with TRBJ2-3, with 11 bases matching TRBD1. The sequencing input was CD4+ T cells from PBMCs. The source is a human donor with Susac syndrome. The CDR3 spells CASYEFGGQGATDTQYF. CDR3 nucleotides: TGTGCCAGCTATGAATTTGGAGGACAGGGGGCCACAGATACGCAGTATTTT.